The clone carrying this T cell receptor beta chain was picked up a small number of times. Its antigen is undetermined. As it was prepared, the TCRbeta library received unique molecular identifiers. TCRdb re-called the PCR reads through MiXCR, storing one row per CDR3 protein. The top ten hold over 25% of the sample, which has about 420,000 distinct CDR3 sequences, 15% to 20% seen once. These data are taken from a study of T-cell reconstitution after alpha-beta-depleted transplantation in children. Whole-study findings and limits: T-cell counts and diversity at one year following transplant were attributed mainly to newly produced T cells. Alpha-beta T cells about two months after transplant reportedly derived from several hundred expanded graft clones. Diversity of TCRbeta at day 60 was high in some patients, arising from surviving recipient T cells and thymic progenitors.

The V gene's germline CDR1 is MGHRA and CDR2 YSYEKL. The CDR3 is 18 amino acids. Trimming shortened V by 0 bases and J by 2 bases, and 17 bases separated the two germline ends. This TCR derives from a boy younger than two who had a stem cell transplant for Wiskott-Aldrich syndrome, so the T cells may come from the graft donor. V is TRBV4-1 and J is TRBJ2-1; D is perhaps TRBD1 (6 bases). This specimen was PBMCs, mostly from graft donor cells, taken 360 days after TCRalphabeta/CD19-depleted stem cell transplant. CDR3 sequence (DNA): TGCGCCAGCAGCCAAGATTTGGGGTACAGGGCTGCCTACAATGAGCAGTTCTTC. Translating gives CASSQDLGYRAAYNEQFF.